What follows are 21 T cell receptor beta chains derived from one specimen sequenced in a study of T cells in Graves' hyperthyroidism and ophthalmopathy. Amplified TCR beta CDR3 regions came from RNA transcripts. When the TCR CDR3 underwent first-round RT-PCR, the HTBI primer set was used. One entry per CDR3 protein results from TCRdb running MiXCR on the multiplex PCR reads. Among about 480,000 distinct CDR3 sequences listed, around an eighth were seen once. What was sequenced was blood. The receptors here all came from a woman between 18 and 29 years old with Graves' hyperthyroidism.

This clonotype was seen many times. This sequence joins TRBV11-3 and TRBJ1-1; D is unresolved. The V end lost 5 bases, the J end lost 4 bases, and 8 bases lay between the germline ends. The CDR3 has 12 amino acids. Germline assignment: CDR1 SGHNT and CDR2 YENEEA. The CDR3 DNA sequence: TGTGCCAGCAGCACCCCGCGCACTGAAGCTTTCTTT. Its translation is CASSTPRTEAFF. Full variable domain (rest looked up from reference TRBV11-3 and TRBJ1-1): EAGVVQSPRYKIIEKKQPVAFWCNPISGHNTLYWYLQNLGQGPELLIRYENEEAVDDSQLPKDRFSAERLKGVDSTLKIQPAELGDSAVYLCASSTPRTEAFFGQGTRLTVV.

The J gene is TRBJ1-4, the V gene TRBV6-1, with 9 bases that match TRBD1. This CDR3 is 15 amino acids long. From germline, CDR1 is MNHNS and CDR2 SASEGT. J was trimmed by 6 bases and V by 5 bases; bases with no gene match: 7. CDR3 DNA: TGTGCCAGCAGTCCTCCGGGACAGGGAGATGAAAAACTGTTTTTT. Translated, it gives CASSPPGQGDEKLFF.

Comment on this clonotype: This clone may be a read error of a much larger clone one base away. The final CDR3 position lacks the conserved phenylalanine or tryptophan, pointing to a likely read error. The CDR3 nucleotides read TGCGCCAGCAGTGGCCCGACAGATTACAATGAGCAGTTCCTC. Its protein is CASSGPTDYNEQFL. This chain joins TRBV10-1 and TRBJ2-1, with D maybe TRBD1 (5 bases). Germline CDR1 WNHNN, CDR2 SYGVQD (reference sequence). The V gene lost 4 bases and the J gene lost 4 bases, with 11 bases spanning the gap. The CDR3 runs to 14 residues.

The table lists this clonotype with many counts. This sequence joins TRBV12-3 or TRBV12-4 and TRBJ2-1; TRBD2 agrees at 11 bases. This CDR3 is 14 amino acids long. The ends lost 7 bases at V and 9 bases at J; junction bases unmatched: 8. This chain's CDR3 is CASTIAGGPGEQFF. CDR3 DNA sequence: TGTGCCAGCACCATAGCGGGAGGGCCTGGTGAGCAGTTCTTC.

V is TRBV12-3 or TRBV12-4 and J is TRBJ2-1; TRBD1 matches at 8 bases. V shed 2 bases and J 9 bases; nucleotides not matched to a gene: 9. This CDR3 has 15 residues. The CDR3 DNA follows: TGTGCCAGCAGTTTATCAGGGGGACAGGAGGGTGAGCAGTTCTTC. Its protein is CASSLSGGQEGEQFF.

This clonotype was seen repeatedly, ten times or more. The chain links TRBV30 to TRBJ1-1, with D unclear. Germline V lookup: CDR1 GTSNPN, CDR2 SVGIG (reference sequence). CDR3 length: 11 residues. Trimming removed 3 bases from V and 4 bases from J, with 6 bases in between. The CDR3 loop is CAWSPVTEAFF. Here the CDR3 DNA reads TGTGCCTGGAGCCCGGTCACTGAAGCTTTCTTT.

As for this clonotype: Since a much larger clone is just one base distant, this may be a read error. This chain uses TRBV28 with TRBJ1-2; D is uncertain. The V gene's germline CDR1 is MDHEN and CDR2 SYDVKM. The CDR3 has 11 residues. CDR3 in amino acids: CAGSSSYGYTF. Here the CDR3 DNA reads TGTGCCGGCAGTTCCTCCTATGGCTACACCTTC.

This clonotype was seen only a few times. This chain links TRBV5-1 with TRBJ2-7, with 8 bases that match TRBD2. The CDR3 extends over 13 amino acids. Germline trimming cut 2 bases from V and 4 bases from J; bases unmatched to any gene: 2. Germline CDR1 SGHRS, CDR2 YFSETQ. This CDR3 is CASSFREGYEQYF. CDR3 bases: TGCGCCAGCAGCTTCCGGGAGGGGTACGAGCAGTACTTC. Together with reference TRBV5-1 and TRBJ2-7, the CDR3 gives the full variable domain: KAGVTQTPRYLIKTRGQQVTLSCSPISGHRSVSWYQQTPGQGLQFLFEYFSETQRNKGNFPGRFSGRQFSNSRSEMNVSTLELGDSALYLCASSFREGYEQYFGPGTRLTVT.

The chain has TRBV10-3 and TRBJ2-2, with D unresolved. Trimming pared 6 bases from V and 6 bases from J, leaving 5 bases between. Germline V lookup: CDR1 ENHRY, CDR2 SYGVKD. There are 11 residues in the CDR3. CDR3 region: CAISLAGELFF. CDR3 sequence (DNA): TGTGCCATCAGCCTAGCCGGGGAGCTGTTTTTT.

This clonotype was counted ten times or more. The chain joins TRBV11-3 to TRBJ2-1; possible D gene TRBD1, 6 bases. The CDR3 runs to 18 residues. Germline CDR1 is SGHNT and CDR2 is YENEEA. Between the trimmed V and J ends, which lost 2 bases and 1 base, there was a span of 18 bases. The CDR3 region is CASSLSTTGRRSYNEQFF. The CDR3 DNA follows: TGTGCCAGCAGCTTAAGCACAACAGGGAGAAGGTCCTACAATGAGCAGTTCTTC.

This chain joins TRBV5-1 and TRBJ1-1; 10 bases match TRBD1. The CDR3 contains 19 residues. CDR1 and CDR2 from the germline V gene are SGHRS and YFSETQ. Trimming removed 3 bases from V and 3 bases from J; junction bases left unmatched: 17. The CDR3 sequence: CASSYRGTGESKRDTEAFF. In DNA form, the CDR3 reads TGCGCCAGCAGCTACCGAGGGACAGGGGAGAGTAAGCGGGACACTGAAGCTTTCTTT.

The table lists this clonotype with a few counts. This chain connects TRBV4-2 to TRBJ2-7, with no clear D. The CDR3 is 13 residues long. V was pared by 0 bases and J by 5 bases, with 8 bases between. Germline values: CDR1 LGHNA, CDR2 YNFKEQ. The CDR3 DNA reads as TGTGCCAGCAGCCAAGATAGTCGGCACGAGCAGTACGTC. This gives the protein CASSQDSRHEQYV.

J is TRBJ1-2 and V is TRBV7-8; 7 bases are shared with TRBD1. Germline values: CDR1 SGHVS, CDR2 FQNEAQ. V lost 5 bases, J lost 6 bases, and 6 bases stayed unmatched. The CDR3 is 13 residues long. CDR3 amino acids: CASSGDRLNGYTF. In DNA form, the CDR3 reads TGTGCCAGCAGCGGGGACAGACTAAATGGCTACACCTTC.

In the case of this clonotype: A read error is possible here, since a much larger clone lies one base away. The chain is built from TRBV27 and TRBJ2-7; D is possibly TRBD2 (7 bases). Trimming pared 6 bases from V and 4 bases from J, leaving 19 bases between. Germline V gene data show CDR1 as MNHEY and CDR2 as SMNVEV (reference sequence). The CDR3 is made up of 15 amino acids. This chain's CDR3 is CASSPARGGRYEQYF. The CDR3 nucleotides are TGTGCCAGCAGCCCAGCGAGGGGGGGGAGGTACGAGCAGTACTTC.

The chain recombines TRBV18 with TRBJ2-5; D may be TRBD2 (7 bases). Trimming removed 3 bases at V and 1 base at J, with 21 bases between. Germline CDR1 reads KGHSH; CDR2 reads LQKENI. This CDR3 region has 18 residues. The CDR3 DNA reads TGTGCCAGCTCACCTCGTGGGGGGGCCGGGGCCGCCCAAGAGACCCAGTACTTC. As protein: CASSPRGGAGAAQETQYF.

This clonotype was observed a few times. The V call is TRBV19, the J call TRBJ1-2, with 7 bases fitting TRBD1. The CDR3 runs to 11 residues. The V and J ends lost 7 bases and 10 bases, in that order; junction bases with no gene match: 6. Germline V lookup: CDR1 LNHDA, CDR2 SQIVND (reference sequence). CDR3 sequence (DNA): TGTGCCAGTATCAGGGGGTCGGACTACACCTTC. Its protein product is CASIRGSDYTF.

In its sample, this clonotype was seen many times. This chain uses TRBV30 with TRBJ2-5; D perhaps matches TRBD1 (5 bases). This CDR3 region has 13 residues. From germline, CDR1 is GTSNPN and CDR2 SVGIG (reference sequence). V was trimmed by 5 bases and J by 3 bases, leaving 13 bases between them. The CDR3 region is CAWAWTSEETQYF. DNA of the CDR3: TGTGCCTGGGCTTGGACATCCGAAGAGACCCAGTACTTC.

This clonotype was found many times. The chain carries TRBV19 and TRBJ2-2; D remains unclear. CDR3 size: 12 residues. Germline values: CDR1 LNHDA, CDR2 SQIVND (reference sequence). The ends were cut back, 5 bases at V and 9 bases at J, with 10 bases in the middle. The CDR3 reads CASSPEPRELFF. The CDR3 coding sequence is TGTGCCAGTAGTCCCGAGCCGAGGGAGCTGTTTTTT.

This clonotype was seen more than once but under ten times. A much larger clone differs from this one at a single base, so this may be a read error. V usage is TRBV2 and J usage is TRBJ2-2; no firm D call. V shed 5 bases and J shed 10 bases, with 17 bases lying between them. This CDR3 has 14 residues. Germline values: CDR1 SNHLY, CDR2 FYNNEI. The CDR3 is CASSYTLGSEELFF. For the CDR3, the DNA is TGTGCCAGCAGTTATACCCTAGGTTCCGAGGAGCTGTTTTTT.

This clonotype was counted ten times or more. The chain uses TRBV3-1 and TRBJ2-2; TRBD2 agrees at 8 bases. The germline CDR1 and CDR2 sequences are LGHDT and YNNKEL (reference sequence). The length of the CDR3 is 17 residues. J gave up 7 bases and V 5 bases, and 15 bases lay outside the gene matches. The CDR3 nucleotides are TGTGCCAGCAGCACCAATCCGGGACTAGAAGGCAGCGGGGAGCTGTTTTTT. This translates into CASSTNPGLEGSGELFF.

This clonotype appeared many times. CDR3 sequence (DNA): TGTGCCAGCAGCGGAACCGGGACTAGCGGGACCCTGACAGAGACCCAGTACTTC. Its protein is CASSGTGTSGTLTETQYF. The chain carries TRBV7-8 and TRBJ2-5, with TRBD2 matching over 13 bases. V trimming: 5 bases; J trimming: 4 bases; junction bases outside the gene matches: 13. This CDR3 comprises 18 residues. Germline CDR1 is SGHVS and CDR2 is FQNEAQ. Combining the CDR3 with reference TRBV7-8 and TRBJ2-5 gives the whole variable domain GAGVSQSPRYKVAKRGQDVALRCDPISGHVSLFWYQQALGQGPEFLTYFQNEAQLDKSGLPSDRFFAERPEGSVSTLKIQRTQQEDSAVYLCASSGTGTSGTLTETQYFGPGTRLLVL.